This T cell receptor beta chain derives from a study of blood T cell repertoires in COVID-19. At the level of the study: Material from acute and convalescent COVID-19 was sourced from the United States, Italy and Spain.

A word on this clone: At one boundary the junction diverges from the germline segment, which might be a read error.

Per the authors' pipeline: Quantification of nucleated cells was approximated via reference gene primer amplification. Clones were read by immunoSEQ multiplex PCR, and TCRdb kept only the in-frame ones, dropping some. V, J and clone size are those of that table, while D and trimming were read from the DNA. In the table there are about 230,000 clones, roughly 84% of which are singletons. The TCR sequence derives from a man aged 35-49 years with acute or convalescent COVID-19. The sequencing input was peripheral blood.

CDR3 DNA: TGTGCCAGCACCCTGAGAGAGGCGATCGCCTTAGACTTC. Its translation: CASTLREAIALDF. V and J are TRBV5-5 and TRBJ2-7; D not certain. CDR3 length equals 13 residues. Germline CDR1 is SGHKS and CDR2 is YYEKEE (reference sequence).